The 18 T cell receptor beta chains in this list originate from one sample, sequenced in a study of response to subunit inactivated influenza vaccine. TCRdb re-called the RT-PCR reads through MiXCR, storing one row per CDR3 protein. The sample contains roughly 460,000 distinct CDR3 sequences, 11% of which appear only once. This material consisted of PBMCs from blood, taken 40 to 50 days after vaccination. All receptors derive from a man aged 50-59 years who received an inactivated influenza vaccine.

This clonotype was recorded many times. This chain links TRBV7-9 with TRBJ1-2; D is uncertain. Looked up from germline, CDR1 is SEHNR and CDR2 is FQNEAQ (reference sequence). V lost 6 bases to trimming and J lost 6 bases, with 8 bases between them. This CDR3 is built from 11 residues. CDR3 in DNA: TGTGCCAGCAGTTACGGGGATGGCTACACCTTC. Protein: CASSYGDGYTF. Full variable domain (outside the CDR3, taken from reference TRBV7-9 and TRBJ1-2): DTGVSQNPRHKITKRGQNVTFRCDPISEHNRLYWYRQTLGQGPEFLTYFQNEAQLEKSRLLSDRFSAERPKGSFSTLEIQRTEQGDSAMYLCASSYGDGYTFGSGTRLTVV.

This clonotype was seen ten or more times. The V and J genes are TRBV29-1 and TRBJ2-6; D gene ambiguous. The CDR3 consists of 17 residues. V was cut by 6 bases and J by 0 bases, with 18 bases left in between. Germline values: CDR1 SQVTM, CDR2 ANQGSEA. CDR3 nucleotide sequence: TGCAGCGTCGCCTCTCGGACCTCTATCTCTGGGGCCAACGTCCTGACTTTC. This encodes CSVASRTSISGANVLTF.

The table lists this clonotype with many counts. The genes are TRBV29-1 and TRBJ2-1; D is unresolved. V gave up 5 bases and J gave up 2 bases, with 13 bases separating them. Germline V lookup: CDR1 SQVTM, CDR2 ANQGSEA. This CDR3 has 14 residues. The CDR3 protein is CSVLFRSTYNEQFF. The CDR3 bases are TGCAGCGTTTTGTTCCGTAGCACCTACAATGAGCAGTTCTTC.

This clonotype was recorded many times. This chain links TRBV7-9 with TRBJ1-1; the D is unclear. This CDR3 is built from 16 residues. CDR1 is SEHNR, CDR2 FQNEAQ, per germline (reference sequence). The V gene lost 5 bases and the J gene lost 0 bases, with 16 bases spanning the gap. The CDR3 here is CASSPREARMNTEAFF. The DNA for the CDR3 is TGTGCCAGCAGCCCCCGAGAGGCGAGGATGAACACTGAAGCTTTCTTT. The entire variable domain, with the rest obtained from reference TRBV7-9 and TRBJ1-1, is as follows: DTGVSQNPRHKITKRGQNVTFRCDPISEHNRLYWYRQTLGQGPEFLTYFQNEAQLEKSRLLSDRFSAERPKGSFSTLEIQRTEQGDSAMYLCASSPREARMNTEAFFGQGTRLTVV.

This clonotype came up many times. V gene TRBV4-3 combines with J gene TRBJ1-1, with unresolved D. This CDR3 region has 16 residues. Germline CDR1 LGHNA, CDR2 YSLEER. The ends were cut back, 0 bases at V and 3 bases at J, with 14 bases in the middle. The DNA for the CDR3 is TGCGCCAGCAGCCAAGATTATTGGGGTCGGGACACTGAAGCTTTCTTT. The encoded protein is CASSQDYWGRDTEAFF.

A few counts support this clonotype. The chain joins TRBV7-8 to TRBJ2-7; D is ambiguous. The germline CDR1 and CDR2 sequences are SGHVS and FQNEAQ. V lost 1 base to trimming and J lost 3 bases, with 10 bases between them. The CDR3 covers 14 residues. CDR3 loop: CASSLGAKDYEQYF. DNA for the CDR3: TGTGCCAGCAGCTTAGGGGCAAAAGACTACGAGCAGTACTTC.

In its sample, this clonotype was seen a few times. The chain recombines TRBV3-1 with TRBJ2-7; a weak D match, TRBD1 (6 bases). CDR1 and CDR2 (germline): LGHDT, YNNKEL (reference sequence). The CDR3 loop spans 13 amino acids. V lost 3 bases and J 4 bases, leaving 10 bases between the germline ends. CDR3 nucleotide sequence: TGTGCCAGCAGCCACAGGGGTGCATACGAGCAGTACTTC. Translating it yields CASSHRGAYEQYF.

CDR3 bases: TGTGCCAGCAGCACCCGCAGGGAAGCCTATAATTCACCCCTCCACTTT. This codes for CASSTRREAYNSPLHF. The V call is TRBV12-3 or TRBV12-4, the J call TRBJ1-6; TRBD1 might be the D (5 bases). V gave up 6 bases and J gave up 2 bases, with 14 bases separating them. The CDR3 extends over 16 amino acids.

At least ten counts were recorded for this clonotype. The V and J genes are TRBV28 and TRBJ2-7; D not certain. Germline V CDR1 and CDR2: MDHEN, SYDVKM. The CDR3 sequence is 15 residues long. V dropped 6 bases and J dropped 0 bases, with 15 bases sitting between them. The CDR3 DNA sequence: TGTGCCAGCAGCTCCGACCGTCGACCCTCCTACGAGCAGTACTTC. Amino acid sequence: CASSSDRRPSYEQYF.

In this sample, this clonotype turned up many times. CDR3 residues: CAIMSSGRNNEQFF. The CDR3, as DNA: TGTGCCATCATGAGCTCGGGTAGAAACAATGAGCAGTTCTTC. The genes are TRBV10-3 and TRBJ2-1; D is ambiguous. Germline V gene data show CDR1 as ENHRY and CDR2 as SYGVKD. V gave up 7 bases and J gave up 5 bases, with 15 bases separating them. This CDR3 has 14 residues.

In its sample, this clonotype was seen a few times. This chain links TRBV20-1 with TRBJ2-3; 12 positions match TRBD2. J was trimmed by 4 bases and V by 4 bases; bases with no gene match: 9. The CDR3 extends over 16 amino acids. Germline V gene lookup returns CDR1 DFQATT and CDR2 SNEGSKA (reference sequence). This CDR3 is CSATFLTSGRADTQYF. In DNA, the CDR3 is TGCAGTGCTACCTTCCTGACTAGCGGGAGAGCAGATACGCAGTATTTT.

V and J are TRBV12-3 or TRBV12-4 and TRBJ2-1; 12 nucleotides match TRBD2. V trimming: 6 bases; J trimming: 5 bases; junction bases outside the gene matches: 5. The CDR3 has 15 amino acids. CDR3 coding DNA: TGTGCCAGCAGGGAGAGGACTAGCGGGGACAATGAGCAGTTCTTC. It translates to CASRERTSGDNEQFF.

V usage is TRBV12-3 or TRBV12-4 and J usage is TRBJ2-5; TRBD1 or TRBD2 may be the D gene (5 bases each). V gave up 9 bases and J gave up 1 base, with 18 bases separating them. This CDR3 is built from 15 residues. This chain's CDR3 is CARSGRGGGQETQYF. Here the CDR3 DNA reads TGTGCCAGGAGTGGCCGGGGTGGGGGCCAAGAGACCCAGTACTTC.

This clonotype was seen repeatedly, ten times or more. This chain uses TRBV7-9 with TRBJ2-1; 7 nucleotides line up with TRBD2. Germline V gene lookup returns CDR1 SEHNR and CDR2 FQNEAQ (reference sequence). Unmatched junction bases numbered 4, after V lost 5 bases and J lost 9 bases. CDR3 length equals 12 residues. The CDR3 protein is CASSRDYREQFF. The CDR3 DNA reads as TGTGCCAGCAGCCGGGACTACCGTGAGCAGTTCTTC.

In this sample, this clonotype turned up a few times. The rearrangement uses TRBV20-1 and TRBJ2-3, with D unresolved. This CDR3 comprises 11 residues. CDR1 DFQATT and CDR2 SNEGSKA come from the germline V gene (reference sequence). Trimming removed 6 bases at V and 7 bases at J, with 11 bases between. For the CDR3, the DNA is TGCAGTGCCGCTCTGTGGAATACGCAGTATTTT. It is translated as CSAALWNTQYF.

This clonotype has ten or more counts. The rearrangement uses TRBV15 and TRBJ2-7; 7 bases agree with TRBD2. The CDR3 is 17 residues long. The germline gives CDR1 LNHNV, CDR2 YYDKDF (reference sequence). Trimming at V came to 3 bases and at J to 2 bases, leaving 13 bases not matched to a gene. This CDR3 is CATSRINFLAATYEQYF. The CDR3 coding sequence is TGTGCCACCAGCAGGATTAACTTCCTAGCGGCCACCTACGAGCAGTACTTC.

This clonotype occurred many times. V is TRBV5-1 and J is TRBJ2-7; possibly TRBD1 for D (5 bases). V was pared by 0 bases and J by 3 bases, with 7 bases between. Germline-derived CDR1 and CDR2 are SGHRS and YFSETQ. This CDR3 is 13 amino acids long. The CDR3 nucleotides read TGCGCCAGCAGCTTGGACAGGCACTACGAGCAGTACTTC. Translation gives CASSLDRHYEQYF.

There are many counts of this clonotype. This rearrangement joins TRBV29-1 to TRBJ2-4; no reliable D call. The CDR3 is made up of 13 amino acids. The V end was cut by 1 base, the J end by 0 bases, with 4 bases between. Germline V lookup: CDR1 SQVTM, CDR2 ANQGSEA. The CDR3 here is CSVEGLAKNIQYF. The CDR3 DNA sequence: TGCAGCGTTGAAGGGCTAGCCAAAAACATTCAGTACTTC. Together with reference TRBV29-1 and TRBJ2-4, the CDR3 gives the full variable domain: SAVISQKPSRDICQRGTSLTIQCQVDSQVTMMFWYRQQPGQSLTLIATANQGSEATYESGFVIDKFPISRPNLTFSTLTVSNMSPEDSSIYLCSVEGLAKNIQYFGAGTRLSVL.